Below, 20 T cell receptor beta chains from the same sample are listed, as sequenced in a study of shared clonotypes between healthy human individuals (dated by TCRdb to the early 2020s). For the CD8 naive samples, CD45RO-negative cells were positively selected for CCR7, yielding a CD45RA+CCR7+ population from which TemRA cells were excluded. The method was the immunoSEQ multiplex PCR assay. TCRdb took over this immuneACCESS table, retaining in-frame rearrangements with V and J assigned. Such tables are incomplete; in checked studies, under half of the missing clones stem from an unresolved V gene, and the remainder is unexplained. This sample has about 580,000 clones in its table, and nearly 98% of those were observed once. The biggest ten clones account for around 0.3% of the sample. Sample: naive CD8+ T cells sorted from blood. The cell subset or site label, as the study defines it: CD45RA+CCR7+. The receptors were sampled from a man between 25 and 39 years old in good health.

V usage is TRBV4-1 and J usage is TRBJ1-1; TRBD1 agrees at 11 bases. From germline, CDR1 is MGHRA and CDR2 YSYEKL. V shed 2 bases, J shed 10 bases, and the junction held 9 bases outside the gene matches. The length of the CDR3 is 15 residues. This CDR3 is CASSQTNVDRGPAFF. CDR3 coding DNA: TGCGCCAGCAGCCAAACCAACGTGGACAGGGGGCCAGCTTTCTTT.

The rearrangement uses TRBV4-1 and TRBJ1-5, with D possibly matching TRBD1 (5 bases). CDR3 length: 14 amino acids. Trimming removed 1 base at V and 6 bases at J, with 10 bases between. Looked up from germline, CDR1 is MGHRA and CDR2 is YSYEKL. The CDR3: CASSQVGGAQPQHF. The CDR3 DNA reads TGCGCCAGCAGCCAAGTGGGAGGGGCTCAGCCCCAGCATTTT.

V usage is TRBV5-1 and J usage is TRBJ2-1; TRBD2 aligns across 10 bases. V lost 2 bases and J lost 8; bases outside the gene matches: 13. The germline gives CDR1 SGHRS, CDR2 YFSETQ. The CDR3 is 17 residues long. CDR3 loop: CASSFGGTVAGGDEQFF. The CDR3 DNA sequence: TGCGCCAGCAGCTTTGGGGGGACAGTAGCGGGAGGAGATGAGCAGTTCTTC.

This chain uses TRBV7-9 with TRBJ1-4; D is unclear. V was shortened by 3 bases and J by 6 bases, with 14 bases between the two germline ends. This CDR3 region has 15 residues. Germline V gene sequence: CDR1 SEHNR, CDR2 FQNEAQ (reference sequence). The CDR3 here is CASSFTVKDDEKLFF. The CDR3 DNA reads TGTGCCAGCAGCTTCACCGTAAAGGACGATGAAAAACTGTTTTTT. Complete variable domain (other parts from reference TRBV7-9 and TRBJ1-4): DTGVSQNPRHKITKRGQNVTFRCDPISEHNRLYWYRQTLGQGPEFLTYFQNEAQLEKSRLLSDRFSAERPKGSFSTLEIQRTEQGDSAMYLCASSFTVKDDEKLFFGSGTQLSVL.

This clone occurred once. The V call is TRBV15, the J call TRBJ1-4; D remains unclear. The V gene's germline CDR1 is LNHNV and CDR2 YYDKDF (reference sequence). V was trimmed by 5 bases and J by 2 bases, leaving 9 bases between them. There are 14 residues in the CDR3. This chain's CDR3 is CATSPRPTNEKLFF. CDR3 DNA sequence: TGTGCCACCAGCCCTCGGCCGACTAATGAAAAACTGTTTTTT.

This chain joins TRBV6-1 and TRBJ2-7, with D perhaps given as TRBD1 or TRBD2 (6 bases each). The V gene lost 3 bases and the J gene lost 1 base, with 13 bases spanning the gap. The CDR3 extends over 15 amino acids. Germline loops: CDR1 MNHNS, CDR2 SASEGT. The CDR3 bases are TGTGCCAGCAGTGACTGGCAGGGGACTTCCTACGAGCAGTACTTC. Protein: CASSDWQGTSYEQYF.

V gene TRBV6-5 combines with J gene TRBJ2-7; possibly TRBD1 for D (6 bases). Trimming shortened V by 5 bases and J by 3 bases, and 11 bases separated the two germline ends. Looked up from germline, CDR1 is MNHEY and CDR2 is SVGAGI. The CDR3 contains 13 residues. The CDR3 DNA is TGTGCCAGCAGTCTCAACAGGGTCTACGAGCAGTACTTC. As protein: CASSLNRVYEQYF.

V is TRBV9 and J is TRBJ2-6; 8 bases map to TRBD2. V dropped 1 base and J dropped 1; count of bases not matched to a gene: 16. Germline V gene data show CDR1 as SGDLS and CDR2 as YYNGEE. The CDR3 spans 21 residues. The CDR3 spells CASSVFPLDSGTLSGANVLTF. The DNA of the CDR3 is TGTGCCAGCAGCGTATTTCCCCTTGATAGCGGGACTCTTTCTGGGGCCAACGTCCTGACTTTC. The variable domain in full, with the rest retrieved from reference TRBV9 and TRBJ2-6, is DSGVTQTPKHLITATGQRVTLRCSPRSGDLSVYWYQQSLDQGLQFLIQYYNGEERAKGNILERFSAQQFPDLHSELNLSSLELGDSALYFCASSVFPLDSGTLSGANVLTFGAGSRLTVL.

This clone was seen a single time. This chain links TRBV9 with TRBJ2-3; D is ambiguous. From germline, CDR1 is SGDLS and CDR2 YYNGEE. Trimming removed 0 bases at V and 6 bases at J, with 8 bases between. The CDR3 consists of 13 residues. CDR3 loop: CASSVVRPDTQYF. CDR3 bases: TGTGCCAGCAGCGTAGTGCGTCCCGATACGCAGTATTTT. The variable domain in full, with the rest retrieved from reference TRBV9 and TRBJ2-3, is DSGVTQTPKHLITATGQRVTLRCSPRSGDLSVYWYQQSLDQGLQFLIQYYNGEERAKGNILERFSAQQFPDLHSELNLSSLELGDSALYFCASSVVRPDTQYFGPGTRLTVL.

The V call is TRBV6-5, the J call TRBJ2-7; D gene unclear. V lost 6 bases and J 6 bases, leaving 12 bases between the germline ends. CDR3 length: 12 amino acids. Germline V gene data show CDR1 as MNHEY and CDR2 as SVGAGI. The CDR3 loop is CASSRPVGEQYF. The CDR3 DNA is TGTGCCAGCAGCCGCCCCGTTGGCGAGCAGTACTTC.

The CDR3 spells CASSPAESYNEQFF. CDR3 in DNA: TGTGCCAGCAGCCCAGCGGAGAGTTACAATGAGCAGTTCTTC. This rearrangement joins TRBV27 to TRBJ2-1; a possible D gene is TRBD2 (5 bases). Trimming removed 6 bases at V and 4 bases at J, with 13 bases between. CDR3 length: 14 amino acids. Germline V lookup: CDR1 MNHEY, CDR2 SMNVEV (reference sequence).

The chain links TRBV28 to TRBJ2-1; 14 bases line up with TRBD2. The CDR3 length is 19 residues. J was trimmed by 0 bases and V by 4 bases; bases with no gene match: 8. CDR1 MDHEN and CDR2 SYDVKM come from the germline V gene. The CDR3 here is CASSSGLAGGKTSYNEQFF. The DNA for the CDR3 is TGTGCCAGCAGTTCTGGACTAGCGGGAGGTAAAACCTCCTACAATGAGCAGTTCTTC. Together with reference TRBV28 and TRBJ2-1, the CDR3 gives the full variable domain: DVKVTQSSRYLVKRTGEKVFLECVQDMDHENMFWYRQDPGLGLRLIYFSYDVKMKEKGDIPEGYSVSREKKERFSLILESASTNQTSMYLCASSSGLAGGKTSYNEQFFGPGTRLTVL.

A single count supports this clone. V is TRBV5-6 and J is TRBJ2-1, with a weak D call TRBD2 (5 bases). This CDR3 has 12 residues. Trimming left V 0 bases short and J 10 bases short, with 8 bases between. Per germline, CDR1 SGHDT and CDR2 YYEEEE. The CDR3 nucleotides are TGTGCCAGCAGCTTGGGAGGCGGGGAGCAGTTCTTC. Translated: CASSLGGGEQFF.

The V call is TRBV27, the J call TRBJ2-3; TRBD1 might be the D (6 bases). CDR1 and CDR2 (germline): MNHEY, SMNVEV (reference sequence). The germline V and J ends were trimmed by 5 bases and 0 bases, with 6 bases remaining between them. The CDR3 is 13 amino acids. The DNA for the CDR3 is TGTGCCAGCAGTCAGGGGAGCACAGATACGCAGTATTTT. Residues: CASSQGSTDTQYF.

This sequence joins TRBV7-2 and TRBJ2-7; no definite D call. This CDR3 contains 11 residues. CDR1 is SGHTA, CDR2 FQGNSA, per germline. The V gene lost 3 bases and the J gene lost 5 bases, with 5 bases spanning the gap. The chain's CDR3 is CASSFENEQYF. The CDR3 coding sequence is TGTGCCAGCAGCTTTGAAAACGAGCAGTACTTC.

The CDR3 DNA is TGTGCCAGCAGCCCACAGCCGGAAACTAGCGGGAGGTACGTAGATGAGCAGTTCTTC. Protein: CASSPQPETSGRYVDEQFF. The V gene is TRBV13, the J gene TRBJ2-1; TRBD2 agrees at 12 bases. V trimming: 5 bases; J trimming: 8 bases; junction bases outside the gene matches: 19. Germline V CDR1 and CDR2: PRHDT, FYEKMQ (reference sequence). The CDR3 is 19 amino acids.

The rearrangement links TRBV4-3 to TRBJ2-2; D possibly corresponds to TRBD1 (5 bases). The germline CDR1 and CDR2 sequences are LGHNA and YSLEER. This CDR3 is 17 amino acids long. Between the trimmed V and J ends, which lost 0 bases and 6 bases, there was a span of 17 bases. CDR3 loop: CASSQDRNVGVPGELFF. The CDR3 bases are TGCGCCAGCAGCCAAGATCGGAACGTAGGGGTCCCCGGGGAGCTGTTTTTT.

This chain joins TRBV7-2 and TRBJ2-5; 10 bases map to TRBD1. Germline V gene data show CDR1 as SGHTA and CDR2 as FQGNSA. The CDR3 totals 15 residues. V shed 5 bases and J 4 bases; nucleotides not matched to a gene: 7. CDR3 sequence reads: CASSPDRGLGETQYF. CDR3 nucleotides: TGTGCCAGCAGCCCCGACAGGGGGCTAGGAGAGACCCAGTACTTC.

The chain has TRBV7-8 and TRBJ2-1, with no clear D. V was pared by 5 bases and J by 8 bases, with 10 bases between. From germline, CDR1 is SGHVS and CDR2 FQNEAQ. The CDR3 covers 12 residues. The CDR3 DNA reads as TGTGCCAGCAGCCCCCGCCTGGATGAGCAGTTCTTC. Residues: CASSPRLDEQFF.

The chain employs TRBV9 and TRBJ2-3; D is possibly TRBD1 or TRBD2 (5 bases each). CDR1 is SGDLS and CDR2 is YYNGEE in the germline V gene. This CDR3 region has 15 residues. V lost 0 bases and J 3 bases, leaving 11 bases between the germline ends. The CDR3 loop is CASSVEVRETDTQYF. The CDR3 region has the DNA TGTGCCAGCAGCGTAGAGGTCAGGGAGACAGATACGCAGTATTTT.